This T cell receptor (beta chain) was sequenced during a study of T cells in tuberculosis. Here immunoSEQ multiplex PCR was the method, and the copy in TCRdb shows in-frame clones only, minus some. The table includes 25,000 to 35,000 clones, roughly 94% detected once. This CDR3 has 13 residues. The V gene's germline CDR1 is MNHEY and CDR2 SVGAGI. V was pared by 6 bases and J by 5 bases, with 6 bases of the junction left unmatched. Stated time point: new active TB diagnosis, blood taken before or within 7 days of starting treatment. Confirmation came from sputum smear and/or culture positivity for M. tuberculosis.

The V and J genes are TRBV6-5 and TRBJ1-1; 7 nucleotides line up with TRBD1. The TCR originated in an adult with tuberculosis. Some clones in this sample may be carry-over from other donors' samples. Sequences were derived from PBMCs, sampled at tuberculosis diagnosis. The CDR3 DNA is TGTGCCAGCAGAACGAACAGGGGTACTGAAGCTTTCTTT. Its protein is CASRTNRGTEAFF.